This TCR beta chain was sequenced for a study of beta chain features in type 1 diabetes. Since all of the isolated RNA was reverse transcribed, expressed TCRB transcripts were what got sequenced. Assay used: immunoSEQ multiplex PCR; TCRdb lists only in-frame clones, some missing. The table includes about 150,000 clones, 11% detected once. Whole-study findings and limits: Equally in patients and controls, PCR might preferentially amplify shorter templates.

A heparinised blood draw that averaged about 100 mL was obtained once from each donor. Based on CD45RO/CCR7/CD25/CD127/CD95/CD27, CD4+ regulatory, stem cell-like memory, naive and central memory cells were sorted. With 2 bases clipped from V and 7 bases from J, the junction kept 4 bases outside the gene matches. CDR1 SGHTA and CDR2 FQGTGA come from the germline V gene. The CDR3 extends over 13 amino acids. For this clone: Antigen unknown.

This chain joins TRBV7-3 and TRBJ1-2, with 7 bases that match TRBD1. The sample taken for sequencing was central memory CD4+ T cells from blood. This TCR came from a man younger than 35 in good health. Written as DNA, the CDR3 is TGTGCCAGCAGCTTAGAAGGGGGCGTTGGCTACACCTTC. It codes for CASSLEGGVGYTF.